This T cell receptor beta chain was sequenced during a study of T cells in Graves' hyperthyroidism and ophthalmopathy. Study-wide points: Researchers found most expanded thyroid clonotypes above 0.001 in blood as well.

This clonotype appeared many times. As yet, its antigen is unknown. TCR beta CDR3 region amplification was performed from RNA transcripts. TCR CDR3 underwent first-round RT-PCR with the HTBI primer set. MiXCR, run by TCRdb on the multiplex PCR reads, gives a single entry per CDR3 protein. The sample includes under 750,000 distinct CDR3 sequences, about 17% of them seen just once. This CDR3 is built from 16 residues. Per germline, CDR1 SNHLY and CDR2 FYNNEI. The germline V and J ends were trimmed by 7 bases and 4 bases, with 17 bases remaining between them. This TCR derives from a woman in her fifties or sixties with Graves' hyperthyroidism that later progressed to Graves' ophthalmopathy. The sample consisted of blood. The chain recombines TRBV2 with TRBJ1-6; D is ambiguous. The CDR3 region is CASMDARLGYNSPLHF. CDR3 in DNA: TGTGCCAGCATGGACGCGCGTCTGGGATATAATTCACCCCTCCACTTT.